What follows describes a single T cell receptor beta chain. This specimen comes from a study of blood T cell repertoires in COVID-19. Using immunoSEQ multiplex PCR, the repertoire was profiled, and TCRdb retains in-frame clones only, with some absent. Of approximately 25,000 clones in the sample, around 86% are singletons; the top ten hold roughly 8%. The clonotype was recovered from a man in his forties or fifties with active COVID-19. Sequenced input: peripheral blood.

The CDR3 here is CASSLAGRGDQPQHF. The CDR3 nucleotides are TGTGCCAGCAGCTTGGCCGGTAGGGGTGATCAGCCCCAGCATTTT. This chain links TRBV5-6 with TRBJ1-5, with D possibly being TRBD1 (5 bases). The CDR3 has 15 residues. V lost 0 bases and J 5 bases, leaving 12 bases between the germline ends. The V gene's germline CDR1 is SGHDT and CDR2 YYEEEE.